The 16 T cell receptor beta chains below all came from one sample that was sequenced in a study of blood T cell repertoires in COVID-19. TCRdb's table, derived via immunoSEQ multiplex PCR, lists solely in-frame clones and lacks some. Here the sample spans about 90,000 clones, roughly 80% being singletons. Sequencing input: peripheral blood. Every receptor here comes from a man in his 60s with acute or convalescent COVID-19.

CDR3 residues: CASSLTLAGGTEQFF. The DNA of the CDR3 is TGTGCCAGCAGCTTAACACTAGCGGGGGGGACTGAGCAGTTCTTC. The rearrangement links TRBV7-3 to TRBJ2-1; 13 bases align to TRBD2. With V trimmed by 0 bases and J by 9 bases, 2 bases remained unmatched. CDR3 length: 15 amino acids. CDR1 and CDR2 (germline): SGHTA, FQGTGA.

This chain links TRBV5-8 with TRBJ1-2, with TRBD1 identical over 11 bases. The germline V gene encodes CDR1 SGHTS and CDR2 YDEGEE. The V and J ends lost 0 bases and 4 bases, in that order; junction bases with no gene match: 11. The CDR3 has 18 amino acids. Written as DNA, the CDR3 is TGTGCCAGCAGCTTGGAGGGACAGGGGGAAAGCGCGAGCTATGGCTACACCTTC. It translates to CASSLEGQGESASYGYTF.

The chain has TRBV25-1 and TRBJ2-1, with D hard to call. This CDR3 is 15 amino acids long. Germline CDR1 and CDR2: MGHDK and SYGVNS. V shed 2 bases and J shed 1 base, with 9 bases lying between them. The CDR3 is CASSEGLPSYNEQFF. CDR3 coding DNA: TGTGCCAGCAGTGAAGGGCTACCTTCCTACAATGAGCAGTTCTTC.

This clone was seen more than once but under ten times. The chain links TRBV13 to TRBJ2-7; TRBD1 agrees at 10 bases. Per the germline V gene, CDR1 is PRHDT and CDR2 is FYEKMQ (reference sequence). The V gene end was trimmed by 7 bases and the J gene end by 1 base; junction bases not matched to a gene: 10. The CDR3 length is 16 residues. CDR3 DNA: TGTGCCAGCACCATAGCGGGACAGGGGTTATCCTACGAGCAGTACTTC. Translation gives CASTIAGQGLSYEQYF.

The chain uses TRBV7-2 and TRBJ1-2; 7 bases align to TRBD1. V gave up 4 bases and J gave up 7 bases; unmatched junction bases: 12. Germline V CDR1 and CDR2: SGHTA, FQGNSA. CDR3 length: 15 amino acids. This CDR3 reads CASSSRLGGEGGYTF. CDR3 nucleotides: TGTGCCAGCAGCTCCCGATTAGGGGGCGAAGGTGGCTACACCTTC.

The V and J genes are TRBV30 and TRBJ1-2, with D hard to call. CDR1 and CDR2 from the germline V gene are GTSNPN and SVGIG (reference sequence). The length of the CDR3 is 12 residues. The V and J ends lost 1 base and 6 bases respectively, with 9 bases between them. CDR3 loop: CAWSGGLDGYTF. The CDR3 DNA reads as TGTGCCTGGAGTGGAGGGTTAGATGGCTACACCTTC.

The rearrangement uses TRBV9 and TRBJ1-3; 9 nucleotides align to TRBD1. The J segment lost 2 bases and the V segment lost 5 bases, leaving 11 bases of the junction unmatched. This CDR3 comprises 17 residues. Per the germline V gene, CDR1 is SGDLS and CDR2 is YYNGEE. DNA of the CDR3: TGTGCCAGCAGGGCCGGGACAGGGATGGGACCTGGAAACACCATATATTTT. It encodes CASRAGTGMGPGNTIYF.

V and J are TRBV19 and TRBJ1-2; 8 nucleotides line up with TRBD1. V lost 2 bases to trimming and J lost 4 bases; unmatched junction nucleotides: 6. CDR3 length: 15 residues. In germline, CDR1 is LNHDA, CDR2 SQIVND (reference sequence). CDR3 nucleotides: TGTGCCAGTAGTATACTTGCAGGGGGCAGCTATGGCTACACCTTC. This encodes CASSILAGGSYGYTF.

The sample holds one count of this clone. The chain uses TRBV28 and TRBJ1-3, with D unresolved. This CDR3 is built from 14 residues. The germline V gene encodes CDR1 MDHEN and CDR2 SYDVKM. V gave up 10 bases and J gave up 4 bases, with 17 bases separating them. The CDR3 DNA is TGTGCCACCAACTCTTTGTCCCCGGGAAACACCATATATTTT. This sequence encodes CATNSLSPGNTIYF.

The CDR3 sequence is CASSFGTIGQPQHF. DNA for the CDR3: TGTGCCAGCAGCTTTGGGACTATTGGTCAGCCCCAGCATTTT. This rearrangement joins TRBV7-8 to TRBJ1-5; TRBD1 might be the D (5 bases). The V and J ends lost 3 bases and 6 bases respectively, with 12 bases between them. The CDR3 totals 14 residues. From germline, CDR1 is SGHVS and CDR2 FQNEAQ.

This rearrangement joins TRBV30 to TRBJ2-5; D is perhaps TRBD2 (6 bases). Germline lookup yields CDR1 GTSNPN and CDR2 SVGIG (reference sequence). V was trimmed by 2 bases and J by 3 bases, leaving 13 bases between them. The CDR3 totals 14 residues. DNA of the CDR3: TGTGCCTGGAGTTCCCTCGGAGGGGAAGAGACCCAGTACTTC. It yields the protein CAWSSLGGEETQYF.

This chain joins TRBV18 and TRBJ2-1, with a weak D call TRBD2 (6 bases). V dropped 4 bases and J dropped 2 bases, with 12 bases sitting between them. The CDR3 sequence is 15 residues long. Germline values: CDR1 KGHSH, CDR2 LQKENI. The CDR3, as DNA: TGTGCCAGCTCACTTTCGGGGGACCCCTACAATGAGCAGTTCTTC. This gives the protein CASSLSGDPYNEQFF.

The genes are TRBV30 and TRBJ2-6; no firm D call. Trimming took 4 bases from V and 1 from J, leaving 11 bases between them. Germline V gene lookup returns CDR1 GTSNPN and CDR2 SVGIG (reference sequence). This CDR3 comprises 15 residues. Written as DNA, the CDR3 is TGTGCCTGGACTTTTATGTCGTCTGGGGCCAACGTCCTGACTTTC. This gives the protein CAWTFMSSGANVLTF.

CDR3 nucleotides: TGTGCCAGCAGCGTAAAGGGGCTTACGGCTAATGAAAAACTGTTTTTT. Its translation: CASSVKGLTANEKLFF. This rearrangement joins TRBV9 to TRBJ1-4, with D tentatively TRBD1 (5 bases). Between the trimmed V and J ends, which lost 1 base and 3 bases, there was a span of 13 bases. CDR3 length: 16 residues. Germline V gene sequence: CDR1 SGDLS, CDR2 YYNGEE.

The rearrangement joins TRBV10-2 to TRBJ2-2; 8 bases map to TRBD2. The V and J ends lost 7 bases and 2 bases, in that order; junction bases with no gene match: 9. The CDR3 extends over 16 amino acids. The V gene's germline CDR1 is WSHSY and CDR2 SAAADI. CDR3 protein: CASNLAGGANTGELFF. As DNA, the CDR3 is TGCGCCAGCAACCTCGCGGGGGGCGCAAACACCGGGGAGCTGTTTTTT.

The count of this clone is one. This chain joins TRBV3-1 (or the pseudogene TRBV3-2) and TRBJ1-2; D remains unclear. Per the germline V gene, CDR1 is LGHDT and CDR2 is YNNKEL (reference sequence). The length of the CDR3 is 12 residues. Trimming shortened V by 4 bases and J by 5 bases, and 8 bases separated the two germline ends. CDR3 amino acids: CASSLQTYGYTF. CDR3 DNA sequence: TGTGCCAGCAGCCTCCAAACTTATGGCTACACCTTC.